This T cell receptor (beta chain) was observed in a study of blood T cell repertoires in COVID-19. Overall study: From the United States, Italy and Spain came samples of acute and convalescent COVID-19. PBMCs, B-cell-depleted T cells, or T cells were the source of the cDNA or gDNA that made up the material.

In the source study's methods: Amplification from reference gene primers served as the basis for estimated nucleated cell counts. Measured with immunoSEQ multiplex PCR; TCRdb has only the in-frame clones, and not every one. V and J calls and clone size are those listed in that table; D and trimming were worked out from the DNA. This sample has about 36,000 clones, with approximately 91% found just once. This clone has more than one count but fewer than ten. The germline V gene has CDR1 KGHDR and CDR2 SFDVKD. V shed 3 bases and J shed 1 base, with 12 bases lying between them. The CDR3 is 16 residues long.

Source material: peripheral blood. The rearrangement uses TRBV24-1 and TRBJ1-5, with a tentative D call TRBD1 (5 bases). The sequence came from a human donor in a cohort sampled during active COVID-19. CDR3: CATSDSRVGSNQPQHF. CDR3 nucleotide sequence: TGTGCCACCAGTGATAGCAGGGTGGGGAGCAATCAGCCCCAGCATTTT.